The clone carrying this T cell receptor beta chain was detected a few times. This sample is drawn from a study of T-cell memory formation after mild COVID-19. 5'RACE with constant-segment primers built TCRalpha and TCRbeta cDNA libraries with UMIs. TCRdb called the 5' RACE reads again in MiXCR, with one record for every CDR3 protein. The table lists some 86,000 distinct CDR3 sequences, roughly 23% of them singletons. The length of the CDR3 is 14 residues. The germline V gene has CDR1 SEHNR and CDR2 FQNEAQ (reference sequence). V was trimmed by 1 base and J by 2 bases, leaving 8 bases between them. This clonotype was obtained from a man between 18 and 29 years old who had mild COVID-19 (a few samples of this study predate the infection). Cell type and time point are not known. The gene calls are TRBV7-9 and TRBJ1-2; D unresolved. The sample consisted of PBMCs or a T cell subset sorted from them (not recorded which). CDR3: CASSLGSGNYGYTF. As DNA, the CDR3 is TGTGCCAGCAGCTTAGGGTCCGGAAACTATGGCTACACCTTC.